Shown below are 27 T cell receptor beta chains from a single sample sequenced in a study of blood T cell repertoires in COVID-19 (dated by TCRdb to about 2020). Library preparation used the immunoSEQ multiplex PCR assay. Held by TCRdb, this immuneACCESS table contains in-frame sequences only and omits some clones. Under half of the omission traces to an unresolved V gene where checked; the cause of the rest is unknown. In all, the sample holds 300,000 to 350,000 clones, and around 80% of those were seen once. In total, the top ten clones hold roughly 3% of the sample. Material: peripheral blood. Receptors were obtained from a man in his thirties or forties with active or convalescent COVID-19.

This clone was counted only a few times. The V and J genes are TRBV4-2 and TRBJ2-1, with D uncertain. Per the germline V gene, CDR1 is LGHNA and CDR2 is YNFKEQ. Trimming shortened V by 1 base and J by 4 bases, and 14 bases separated the two germline ends. The CDR3 is made up of 16 amino acids. CDR3 residues: CASSQADNTVYNEQFF. CDR3 DNA sequence: TGTGCCAGCAGCCAAGCAGACAATACCGTATACAATGAGCAGTTCTTC.

CDR3: CASYSTGVYYGYTF. The CDR3 region has the DNA TGTGCCAGTTATTCTACAGGGGTTTACTATGGCTACACCTTC. The chain uses TRBV19 and TRBJ1-2; 7 bases fit TRBD1. Germline V gene sequence: CDR1 LNHDA, CDR2 SQIVND (reference sequence). Trimming at V came to 8 bases and at J to 3 bases, leaving 9 bases not matched to a gene. The CDR3 runs to 14 residues.

The chain has TRBV30 and TRBJ2-1; 10 positions match TRBD2. J gave up 2 bases and V 1 base, and 2 bases lay outside the gene matches. The CDR3 has 15 amino acids. Germline V CDR1 and CDR2: GTSNPN, SVGIG (reference sequence). The CDR3 nucleotides are TGTGCCTGGAGTGAGCTAGCGGGAGCCTACAATGAGCAGTTCTTC. This gives the protein CAWSELAGAYNEQFF.

This clone was found a few times. The CDR3 spells CASSLIGTGIGNEKLFF. The CDR3 DNA sequence: TGCGCCAGCAGTCTCATAGGGACAGGGATTGGAAATGAAAAACTGTTTTTT. This chain links TRBV23-1 with TRBJ1-4; 9 nucleotides align to TRBD1. TRBV23-1 is an ORF, with its function uncertain. This CDR3 spans 17 amino acids. V gave up 4 bases and J gave up 5 bases; unmatched junction bases: 11.

The chain has TRBV5-1 and TRBJ1-1, with D uncertain. The CDR3 is 14 amino acids. CDR1 is SGHRS, CDR2 YFSETQ, per germline. The ends were cut back, 4 bases at V and 5 bases at J, with 15 bases in the middle. For the CDR3, the DNA is TGCGCCAGCAGCCCCCTAGTACTTGGGACTGAAGCTTTCTTT. It yields the protein CASSPLVLGTEAFF.

The chain uses TRBV2 and TRBJ1-2; maybe TRBD1 (5 bases). The CDR3 is 14 residues long. V shed 9 bases and J shed 7 bases, with 21 bases lying between them. Germline V CDR1 and CDR2: SNHLY, FYNNEI. CDR3 nucleotides: TGTGCCAGTACAACAGGTTTTGGGATTATTGGCTACACCTTC. Translating gives CASTTGFGIIGYTF.

The J gene is TRBJ1-1, the V gene TRBV18, with TRBD1 identical over 9 bases. The CDR3 covers 17 residues. The trim removed 4 bases at V and 4 bases at J, leaving 13 bases unmatched. Germline lookup yields CDR1 KGHSH and CDR2 LQKENI. For the CDR3, the DNA is TGTGCCAGCTCACTTATCACCGGGACAGGGACAGGCACTGAAGCTTTCTTT. Protein product: CASSLITGTGTGTEAFF.

The chain links TRBV28 to TRBJ2-7, with 8 bases matching TRBD2. This CDR3 comprises 14 residues. The V gene end was trimmed by 4 bases and the J gene end by 1 base; junction bases not matched to a gene: 3. Germline V gene sequence: CDR1 MDHEN, CDR2 SYDVKM. The CDR3 nucleotides read TGTGCCAGCAGTTCCCGGGGGGGGTCCTACGAGCAGTACTTC. Protein: CASSSRGGSYEQYF.

The rearrangement joins TRBV24-1 to TRBJ1-1; 7 nucleotides match TRBD1. V was pared by 9 bases and J by 7 bases, with 10 bases of the junction left unmatched. Germline V CDR1 and CDR2: KGHDR, SFDVKD. There are 13 residues in the CDR3. Here the CDR3 reads CATSAPGGFEAFF. The CDR3 DNA is TGTGCCACCTCAGCCCCAGGGGGATTTGAAGCTTTCTTT.

The V gene is TRBV12-3 or TRBV12-4, the J gene TRBJ1-1; D gene unclear. The CDR3 has 13 amino acids. The V gene lost 3 bases and the J gene lost 1 base, with 6 bases spanning the gap. The CDR3 nucleotides read TGTGCCAGCAGTTTGGTCAGGAACACTGAAGCTTTCTTT. It specifies CASSLVRNTEAFF.

This clone was detected a few times. V usage is TRBV9 and J usage is TRBJ2-1; no definite D call. CDR1 is SGDLS, CDR2 YYNGEE, per germline. The CDR3 is 16 residues long. Trimming took off 4 bases at V and 4 bases at J, with 18 bases between the two ends. The CDR3: CASSSRLLAEYNEQFF. CDR3 bases: TGTGCCAGCAGCTCCCGGTTGTTAGCAGAGTACAATGAGCAGTTCTTC.

V usage is TRBV19 and J usage is TRBJ1-1; D is perhaps TRBD1 (6 bases). This CDR3 is 14 amino acids long. Trimming removed 5 bases at V and 4 bases at J, with 14 bases between. CDR1 LNHDA and CDR2 SQIVND come from the germline V gene (reference sequence). The CDR3: CASSPGHGSTEAFF. The DNA of the CDR3 is TGTGCCAGTAGTCCGGGACACGGAAGCACTGAAGCTTTCTTT.

This chain connects TRBV2 to TRBJ2-1; maybe TRBD2 (6 bases). The CDR3 covers 16 residues. V lost 4 bases and J 3 bases, leaving 16 bases between the germline ends. The germline gives CDR1 SNHLY, CDR2 FYNNEI. The CDR3, as DNA: TGTGCCAGCAGTGGGGAGTCAGGGACTCGCTACAATGAGCAGTTCTTC. This codes for CASSGESGTRYNEQFF.

This clone was observed a few times. The chain combines TRBV2 with TRBJ1-4, with a weak D call TRBD1 (6 bases). CDR1 SNHLY and CDR2 FYNNEI come from the germline V gene. The CDR3 runs to 13 residues. Trimming took off 8 bases at V and 7 bases at J, with 14 bases between the two ends. Here the CDR3 reads CASAYQGGEKLFF. The CDR3 nucleotides read TGTGCCAGCGCCTACCAAGGGGGTGAAAAACTGTTTTTT.

The chain is built from TRBV5-5 and TRBJ2-1; no firm D call. V lost 0 bases and J 8 bases, leaving 12 bases between the germline ends. The CDR3 sequence is 14 residues long. Germline V lookup: CDR1 SGHKS, CDR2 YYEKEE (reference sequence). The CDR3 loop is CASSLEFQFDEQFF. The DNA for the CDR3 is TGTGCCAGCAGCTTGGAGTTCCAGTTCGATGAGCAGTTCTTC.

The J gene is TRBJ1-2, the V gene TRBV11-2, with 7 bases matching TRBD1. V shed 1 base, J shed 3 bases, and the junction held 5 bases outside the gene matches. CDR3 length equals 15 residues. The germline CDR1 and CDR2 sequences are SGHAT and FQNNGV. Here the CDR3 DNA reads TGTGCCAGCAGCTTAGCAACAGGGGTTGACTATGGCTACACCTTC. Translation gives CASSLATGVDYGYTF.

The V gene is TRBV27, the J gene TRBJ2-2, with D hard to call. CDR1 and CDR2 (germline): MNHEY, SMNVEV (reference sequence). V lost 6 bases and J lost 4, with 15 bases in between. The CDR3 totals 15 residues. CDR3 amino acids: CASSPRITSTGELFF. The CDR3 nucleotides are TGTGCCAGCAGCCCCCGAATCACCAGCACCGGGGAGCTGTTTTTT.

The V gene is TRBV7-9, the J gene TRBJ2-7, with TRBD2 identical over 13 bases. CDR3 length: 16 residues. CDR1 and CDR2 (germline): SEHNR, FQNEAQ (reference sequence). V lost 3 bases and J lost 5; bases outside the gene matches: 7. The CDR3 region is CASSFPGTSGTNEQYF. CDR3 nucleotides: TGTGCCAGCAGCTTCCCAGGGACTAGCGGGACCAACGAGCAGTACTTC.

This sequence joins TRBV9 and TRBJ1-2; perhaps TRBD1 as D (6 bases). The V and J ends lost 3 bases and 0 bases respectively, with 18 bases between them. Per the germline V gene, CDR1 is SGDLS and CDR2 is YYNGEE. The CDR3 is 17 residues long. The CDR3 is CASSASYLTGSNYGYTF. CDR3 nucleotide sequence: TGTGCCAGCAGCGCGTCTTATTTAACAGGGTCTAACTATGGCTACACCTTC.

V and J are TRBV6-2 or TRBV6-3 and TRBJ2-1, with 11 nucleotides matching TRBD2. The germline V gene has CDR1 MNHEY and CDR2 SVGEGT. The CDR3 is made up of 18 amino acids. V lost 0 bases to trimming and J lost 3 bases; unmatched junction nucleotides: 7. CDR3 region: CASSYSNWLAGGYNEQFF. The CDR3 nucleotides are TGTGCCAGCAGTTACTCGAATTGGCTAGCGGGGGGCTACAATGAGCAGTTCTTC.

This clone was seen once. V usage is TRBV7-9 and J usage is TRBJ1-5; 9 bases agree with TRBD1. Germline lookup yields CDR1 SEHNR and CDR2 FQNEAQ (reference sequence). The CDR3 runs 16 residues. The V gene end was trimmed by 5 bases and the J gene end by 3 bases; junction bases not matched to a gene: 8. The CDR3 reads CASSLGRDRDNQPQHF. The CDR3 coding sequence is TGTGCCAGCAGCCTGGGTAGGGACAGGGACAATCAGCCCCAGCATTTT.

This clone has just one count. V and J are TRBV30 and TRBJ1-2; TRBD1 might be the D (6 bases). V lost 7 bases to trimming and J lost 5 bases, with 17 bases between them. This CDR3 is built from 13 residues. The V gene's germline CDR1 is GTSNPN and CDR2 SVGIG (reference sequence). The chain's CDR3 is CASGGAGIYGYTF. The CDR3 nucleotides are TGTGCCTCGGGGGGGGCAGGGATATATGGCTACACCTTC. The full variable domain, in which reference TRBV30 and TRBJ1-2 provide the parts outside the CDR3, is SQTIHQWPATLVQPVGSPLSLECTVEGTSNPNLYWYRQAAGRGLQLLFYSVGIGQISSEVPQNLSASRPQDRQFILSSKKLLLSDSGFYLCASGGAGIYGYTFGSGTRLTVV.

This clone occurred once. The CDR3 DNA reads TGTGCCAGCAGTGACTCGCAACTAGCGGGGGGGAATGAGCAGTTCTTC. Translated, it gives CASSDSQLAGGNEQFF. The V gene is TRBV6-4, the J gene TRBJ2-1, with 13 positions matching TRBD2. The V and J ends lost 0 bases and 7 bases, in that order; junction bases with no gene match: 3. In germline, CDR1 is MRHNA, CDR2 SNTAGT. The CDR3 totals 16 residues.

V and J are TRBV27 and TRBJ2-1, with TRBD2 matching 12 bases. The CDR3 has 18 amino acids. The germline CDR1 and CDR2 sequences are MNHEY and SMNVEV (reference sequence). V shed 5 bases and J 2 bases; nucleotides not matched to a gene: 10. CDR3 protein: CASSLRTSGMLTYNEQFF. In DNA, the CDR3 is TGTGCCAGCAGTCTCCGGACTAGCGGGATGTTGACCTACAATGAGCAGTTCTTC.

Concerning this clone itself: Other DNA variants within this sample encode the same CDR3. J is TRBJ2-1 and V is TRBV12-3 or TRBV12-4; D is uncertain. The V gene lost 3 bases and the J gene lost 9 bases, with 6 bases spanning the gap. The CDR3 has 11 amino acids. DNA of the CDR3: TGTGCCAGCAGTTTCGGCGGTGAGCAGTTCTTC. Amino acids: CASSFGGEQFF.

This chain links TRBV15 with TRBJ1-2, with D maybe TRBD1 (6 bases). This CDR3 is built from 13 residues. Trimming pared 5 bases from V and 6 bases from J, leaving 13 bases between. Germline loops: CDR1 LNHNV, CDR2 YYDKDF (reference sequence). CDR3 bases: TGTGCCACCAGCGACTTCACAGGGAATGGCTACACCTTC. Translating gives CATSDFTGNGYTF.

This clone was seen a handful of times. This chain's CDR3 is CASSTGGSVYEQYF. The CDR3 DNA sequence: TGTGCCAGTAGTACAGGCGGGTCGGTGTACGAGCAGTACTTC. This chain connects TRBV19 to TRBJ2-7; tentative D call: TRBD2 (5 bases). Germline V gene data show CDR1 as LNHDA and CDR2 as SQIVND (reference sequence). V was cut by 4 bases and J by 4 bases, with 14 bases left in between. There are 14 residues in the CDR3.